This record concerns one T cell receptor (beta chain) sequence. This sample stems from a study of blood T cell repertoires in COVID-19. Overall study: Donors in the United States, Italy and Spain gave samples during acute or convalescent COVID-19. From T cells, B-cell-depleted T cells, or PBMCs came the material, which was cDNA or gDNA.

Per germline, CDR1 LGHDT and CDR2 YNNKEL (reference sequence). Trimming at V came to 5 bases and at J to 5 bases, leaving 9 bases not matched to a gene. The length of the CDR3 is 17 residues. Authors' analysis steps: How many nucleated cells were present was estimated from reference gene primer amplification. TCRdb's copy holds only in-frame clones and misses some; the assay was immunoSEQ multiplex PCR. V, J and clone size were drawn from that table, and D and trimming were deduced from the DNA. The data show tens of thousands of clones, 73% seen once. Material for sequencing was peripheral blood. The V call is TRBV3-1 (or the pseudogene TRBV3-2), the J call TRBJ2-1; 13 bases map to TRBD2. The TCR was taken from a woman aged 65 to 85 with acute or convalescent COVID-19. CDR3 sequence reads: CASSTSGGAISDNEQFF. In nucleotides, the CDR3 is TGTGCCAGCAGCACTAGCGGGGGGGCAATCTCAGACAATGAGCAGTTCTTC.